This TCR beta chain was captured in a study of blood T cell repertoires in COVID-19. As processed by the authors: From reference gene primer amplification, estimates of nucleated cell counts were derived. The repertoire was sequenced with immunoSEQ multiplex PCR; TCRdb's copy has only in-frame clones and lacks some. The V and J calls and clone size come from that table; D and trimming were worked out from the DNA. The sample lists roughly 230,000 clones; approximately 92% were seen once. This clone showed up just a few times. J gave up 5 bases and V 6 bases, and 14 bases lay outside the gene matches. Germline CDR1 reads MNHEY; CDR2 reads SMNVEV (reference sequence). The length of the CDR3 is 17 residues.

The source is a woman in her thirties or forties who had recovered from COVID-19. Sample: peripheral blood. V is TRBV27 and J is TRBJ2-5; 11 bases are a match to TRBD2. Here the CDR3 DNA reads TGTGCCAGCAGCGTTCGGCGTAGCGGGGGGGCCCTGGAGACCCAGTACTTC. Amino acids: CASSVRRSGGALETQYF.